Shown below are 17 T cell receptor beta chains from a single sample sequenced in a study of blood T cell repertoires in COVID-19. Produced via immunoSEQ multiplex PCR; TCRdb's table is partial and in-frame only. The sample holds 130,000 to 150,000 clones; about 80% are singletons and the top ten take approximately 6.6%. Sequences were obtained from peripheral blood. These receptors all come from a human donor in a cohort sampled during active COVID-19.

The V gene is TRBV9, the J gene TRBJ2-7; D gene uncertain. CDR1 is SGDLS, CDR2 YYNGEE, per germline. V lost 0 bases and J lost 1, with 8 bases in between. This CDR3 contains 14 residues. The CDR3 nucleotides read TGTGCCAGCAGCGTAGATGGCAGATCCTACGAGCAGTACTTC. It translates to CASSVDGRSYEQYF.

This chain joins TRBV5-5 and TRBJ2-7, with 9 bases matching TRBD2. The germline V gene has CDR1 SGHKS and CDR2 YYEKEE (reference sequence). The length of the CDR3 is 13 residues. V was clipped by 0 bases and J by 6 bases; unmatched bases: 1. The CDR3 nucleotides read TGTGCCAGCAGCTTGGGACTAGCGGCCGAGCAGTACTTC. Translated, it gives CASSLGLAAEQYF.

This chain connects TRBV10-2 to TRBJ2-3; D might be TRBD1 (5 bases). This CDR3 is built from 16 residues. Trimming left V 0 bases short and J 2 bases short, with 12 bases between. CDR1 is WSHSY and CDR2 is SAAADI in the germline V gene. The CDR3 region is CASSESWGAPTDTQYF. The DNA for the CDR3 is TGCGCCAGCAGTGAGTCGTGGGGCGCCCCCACAGATACGCAGTATTTT.

This chain joins TRBV19 and TRBJ2-2, with D perhaps TRBD1 or TRBD2 (9 bases each). Trimming cost V 6 bases and J 4 bases, with 39 bases left between them. CDR1 and CDR2 (germline): LNHDA, SQIVND (reference sequence). The CDR3 has 23 amino acids. The CDR3 coding sequence is TGTGCCAGTAGACCCCCTCCAGCCGGGACAGGGTGGCTAGCGGGGAGGAGCACCGGGGAGCTGTTTTTT. This sequence encodes CASRPPPAGTGWLAGRSTGELFF.

The chain employs TRBV27 and TRBJ1-3; no definite D call. Germline V gene data show CDR1 as MNHEY and CDR2 as SMNVEV (reference sequence). The length of the CDR3 is 15 residues. Trimming pared 5 bases from V and 0 bases from J, leaving 11 bases between. CDR3 protein: CASSLALHSGNTIYF. The DNA for the CDR3 is TGTGCCAGCAGTCTCGCGCTTCACTCTGGAAACACCATATATTTT.

The CDR3 bases are TGTGCCACCAGCAGAGGCGGAATAGCGGGCAGTAGGACCGGGGAGCTGTTTTTT. It yields the protein CATSRGGIAGSRTGELFF. This chain uses TRBV15 with TRBJ2-2; TRBD2 matches at 7 bases. The CDR3 spans 18 residues. Germline V gene lookup returns CDR1 LNHNV and CDR2 YYDKDF (reference sequence). The V gene end was trimmed by 1 base and the J gene end by 5 bases; junction bases not matched to a gene: 13.

This sequence joins TRBV19 and TRBJ2-6, with 7 bases lining up with TRBD1. V dropped 6 bases and J dropped 0; count of bases not matched to a gene: 5. This CDR3 contains 16 residues. Germline values: CDR1 LNHDA, CDR2 SQIVND (reference sequence). Here the CDR3 reads CASRGAGGSGANVLTF. CDR3 bases: TGTGCCAGTAGGGGGGCAGGGGGCTCTGGGGCCAACGTCCTGACTTTC.

This chain uses TRBV5-1 with TRBJ1-2; possibly TRBD1 for D (5 bases). CDR1 is SGHRS, CDR2 YFSETQ, per germline. The V end lost 3 bases, the J end lost 0 bases, and 12 bases lay between the germline ends. The CDR3 runs to 15 residues. CDR3 region: CASSSSGMANYGYTF. In nucleotides, the CDR3 is TGCGCCAGCAGCTCATCAGGGATGGCTAACTATGGCTACACCTTC.

The V and J genes are TRBV30 and TRBJ2-7; D remains unclear. CDR3 size: 10 residues. Germline V CDR1 and CDR2: GTSNPN, SVGIG (reference sequence). The chain's CDR3 is CAWSVPVIGV. The CDR3 region has the DNA TGTGCCTGGAGTGTACCTGTCATCGGCGTC.

V gene TRBV12-3 or TRBV12-4 combines with J gene TRBJ2-5; D uncertain. With 5 bases removed from V and 9 bases from J, the gap between germline ends came to 10 bases. This CDR3 has 11 amino acids. CDR3 sequence reads: CASSAQAAQYF. CDR3 nucleotide sequence: TGTGCCAGCAGTGCCCAGGCTGCCCAGTACTTC.

The chain couples TRBV6-5 to TRBJ2-7, with 8 bases fitting TRBD1. This CDR3 region has 12 residues. V shed 6 bases and J 5 bases; nucleotides not matched to a gene: 3. Germline-derived CDR1 and CDR2 are MNHEY and SVGAGI. CDR3 sequence reads: CASRRTGNEQYF. CDR3 coding DNA: TGTGCCAGCAGGAGGACAGGGAACGAGCAGTACTTC.

This clone showed up just once. The chain combines TRBV29-1 with TRBJ2-1; D might be TRBD2 (6 bases). Germline loops: CDR1 SQVTM, CDR2 ANQGSEA. V was clipped by 0 bases and J by 6 bases, with 21 bases between them. This CDR3 has 17 amino acids. The CDR3 sequence: CSVEDPLTRLEGNEQFF. Here the CDR3 DNA reads TGCAGCGTTGAAGACCCCTTGACTAGACTGGAAGGCAATGAGCAGTTCTTC.

This clone was counted once. The chain links TRBV7-6 to TRBJ1-1; tentative D call: TRBD1 (5 bases). The V and J ends lost 3 bases and 3 bases respectively, with 17 bases between them. This CDR3 is 16 amino acids long. CDR1 is SGHVS, CDR2 FNYEAQ, per germline. DNA for the CDR3: TGTGCCAGCAGCTTGGAGGCTGGGGGGTCGGACACTGAAGCTTTCTTT. Its protein product is CASSLEAGGSDTEAFF.

The CDR3 loop is CASSSRLAGGTDTQYF. The DNA of the CDR3 is TGCGCCAGCAGCTCTCGTCTAGCGGGGGGCACAGATACGCAGTATTTT. J is TRBJ2-3 and V is TRBV5-1; 10 positions match TRBD2. CDR1 is SGHRS, CDR2 YFSETQ, per germline. The CDR3 spans 16 residues. The J segment lost 1 base and the V segment lost 3 bases, leaving 5 bases of the junction unmatched.

The gene calls are TRBV28 and TRBJ2-5, with D possibly TRBD2 on 6 matching bases. V was clipped by 10 bases and J by 3 bases, with 18 bases between them. Germline-derived CDR1 and CDR2 are MDHEN and SYDVKM. The CDR3 runs 14 residues. Here the CDR3 reads CATRRWDSKETQYF. The CDR3 region has the DNA TGTGCCACCCGCCGATGGGACTCTAAAGAGACCCAGTACTTC.

This chain uses TRBV5-1 with TRBJ1-2; TRBD1 might be the D (5 bases). Trimming took off 4 bases at V and 3 bases at J, with 13 bases between the two ends. The CDR3 consists of 14 residues. In germline, CDR1 is SGHRS, CDR2 YFSETQ. CDR3 in amino acids: CASSPEGGDYGYTF. In DNA form, the CDR3 reads TGCGCCAGCAGCCCGGAGGGAGGGGACTATGGCTACACCTTC.

This sequence joins TRBV7-9 and TRBJ2-3, with a tentative D call TRBD2 (5 bases). The CDR3 has 15 residues. Germline-derived CDR1 and CDR2 are SEHNR and FQNEAQ (reference sequence). V was shortened by 2 bases and J by 2 bases, with 11 bases between the two germline ends. The CDR3 region is CASSLRTQNTDTQYF. CDR3 bases: TGTGCCAGCAGCTTAAGGACTCAGAACACAGATACGCAGTATTTT.